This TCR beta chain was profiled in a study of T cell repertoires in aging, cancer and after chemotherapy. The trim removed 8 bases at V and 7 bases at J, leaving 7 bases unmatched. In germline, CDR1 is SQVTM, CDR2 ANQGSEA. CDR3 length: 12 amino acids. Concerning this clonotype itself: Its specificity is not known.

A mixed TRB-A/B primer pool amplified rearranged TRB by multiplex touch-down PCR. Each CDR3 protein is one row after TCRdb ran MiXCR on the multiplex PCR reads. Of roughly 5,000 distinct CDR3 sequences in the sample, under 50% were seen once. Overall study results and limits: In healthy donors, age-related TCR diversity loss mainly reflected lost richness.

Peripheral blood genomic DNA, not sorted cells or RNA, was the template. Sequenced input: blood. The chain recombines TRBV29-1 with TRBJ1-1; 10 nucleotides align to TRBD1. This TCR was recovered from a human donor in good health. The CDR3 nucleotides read TGCAGCTATACGGGACAGGGGTTTGAAGCTTTCTTT. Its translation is CSYTGQGFEAFF.